This is a list of T cell receptor beta chains from one sample in a study of T cell responses to AZD1222 COVID-19 vaccine. Some clones are missing from TCRdb's copy, which holds only in-frame ones; the method was immunoSEQ multiplex PCR. This repertoire includes about 140,000 clones. Sequenced: peripheral blood. All receptors derive from an adult in good health. Both conserved end residues are part of each CDR3. D genes are given only for firm matches.

>TRBJ1-2|NA|TRBV7-9
CASSPDGEYGYTF
TGTGCCAGCAGCCCGGACGGAGAATATGGCTACACCTTC
>TRBJ2-3|NA|TRBV7-3
CASSLTGTRSTDTQYF
TGTGCCAGCAGCTTAACGGGGACACGATCCACAGATACGCAGTATTTT
>TRBJ2-3|TRBD2|TRBV18
CASSPTRGGGSTDTQYF
TGTGCCAGCTCACCGACAAGGGGCGGGGGAAGCACAGATACGCAGTATTTT
>TRBJ1-6|NA|TRBV5-5
CASSGPPLHF
TGTGCCAGCAGCGGGCCACCCCTCCACTTT
>TRBJ1-2|NA|TRBV19
CASTQTGKTNYGYTF
TGTGCCAGTACCCAGACCGGCAAGACCAACTATGGCTACACCTTC
>TRBJ2-3|TRBD1|TRBV7-9
CASSPGQGGRTDTQYF
TGTGCCAGCAGCCCCGGACAGGGAGGTCGAACAGATACGCAGTATTTT
>TRBJ1-3|NA|TRBV2
CASSVAGLGSGNTIYF
TGTGCCAGCAGTGTCGCGGGGTTAGGCTCTGGAAACACCATATATTTT
>TRBJ1-4|NA|TRBV3-1/TRBV3-2
CASSQEVSGEKLFF
TGTGCCAGCAGCCAAGAGGTGTCCGGGGAAAAACTGTTTTTT
>TRBJ1-5|TRBD1|TRBV18
CASSHIGTGEDQPQHF
TGTGCCAGCTCACACATCGGGACAGGGGAGGATCAGCCCCAGCATTTT
>TRBJ1-1|NA|TRBV15
CATSREDSEAFF
TGTGCCACCAGCCGCGAGGACTCTGAAGCTTTCTTT
>TRBJ1-6|TRBD1|TRBV7-2
CASSPRTGDRGLSPLHF
TGTGCCAGCAGCCCTAGGACGGGGGACAGGGGGCTCTCACCCCTCCACTTT
>TRBJ1-2|NA|TRBV20-1
CCGVSSYGYTF
TGCTGTGGAGTCTCGTCCTATGGCTACACCTTC
>TRBJ1-5|TRBD1|TRBV6-6
CASRDRTGESNQPQHF
TGTGCCAGCAGAGATCGGACAGGGGAGAGCAATCAGCCCCAGCATTTT
>TRBJ1-2|NA|TRBV4-1
CASSLGWGNYGYTF
TGCGCCAGCAGCCTTGGATGGGGGAACTATGGCTACACCTTC
>TRBJ1-3|TRBD1|TRBV6-6
CASSYGTGGNTIYF
TGTGCCAGCAGTTACGGGACAGGGGGAAACACCATATATTTT
>TRBJ2-7|NA|TRBV9
CASSVGLGRGSYEQYF
TGTGCCAGCAGCGTAGGTCTGGGTAGGGGTTCCTACGAGCAGTACTTC
>TRBJ1-2|NA|TRBV29-1
CSARGSPYGYTF
TGCAGCGCCCGGGGGAGCCCCTATGGCTACACCTTC
>TRBJ2-7|NA|TRBV20-1
CSAPRSGEQYF
TGCAGTGCTCCTCGTTCGGGCGAGCAGTACTTC
>TRBJ1-1|NA|TRBV28
CATVGNTEAFF
TGTGCCACCGTAGGGAACACTGAAGCTTTCTTT
>TRBJ1-6|NA|TRBV7-2
CASSSEGNLSNSPLHF
TGTGCCAGCAGCTCGGAGGGAAACCTTTCGAATTCACCCCTCCACTTT
>TRBJ1-3|NA|TRBV6-5
CASSSQIGSGNTIYF
TGTGCCAGCAGTTCCCAGATCGGGTCTGGAAACACCATATATTTT
>TRBJ1-1|TRBD1|TRBV7-8
CASRGTGGTEAFF
TGTGCCAGCAGAGGGACAGGGGGCACTGAAGCTTTCTTT
>TRBJ2-2|NA|TRBV6-5
CASSYWQGRAGELFF
TGTGCCAGCAGTTACTGGCAGGGGCGGGCCGGGGAGCTGTTTTTT
>TRBJ1-2|NA|TRBV9
CASSVHDNSNYGYTF
TGTGCCAGCAGCGTTCATGACAATTCTAACTATGGCTACACCTTC
>TRBJ1-6|NA|TRBV2
CASSEETGRSPLHF
TGTGCCAGCAGTGAGGAGACGGGGCGGTCACCCCTCCACTTT